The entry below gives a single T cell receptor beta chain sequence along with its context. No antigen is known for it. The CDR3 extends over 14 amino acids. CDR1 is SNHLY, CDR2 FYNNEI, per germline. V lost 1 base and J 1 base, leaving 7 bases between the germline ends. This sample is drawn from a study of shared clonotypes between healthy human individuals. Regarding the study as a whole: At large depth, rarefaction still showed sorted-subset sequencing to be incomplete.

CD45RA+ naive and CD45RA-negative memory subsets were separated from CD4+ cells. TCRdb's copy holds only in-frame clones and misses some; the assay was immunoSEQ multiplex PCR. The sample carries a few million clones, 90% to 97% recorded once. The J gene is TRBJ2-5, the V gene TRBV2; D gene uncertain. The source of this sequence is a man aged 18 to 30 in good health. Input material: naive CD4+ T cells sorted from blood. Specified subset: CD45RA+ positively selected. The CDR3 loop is CASSEGRLQETQYF. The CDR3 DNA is TGTGCCAGCAGTGAAGGGCGACTCCAAGAGACCCAGTACTTC.